The 27 T cell receptor beta chains below were found in one sample sequenced in a study of shared clonotypes between healthy human individuals. The protocol was immunoSEQ multiplex PCR, while the TCRdb copy is restricted to in-frame clones and leaves out a portion. The sample lists 950,000 to 1,100,000 clones; about three quarters were seen once. The sample was memory CD4+ T cells sorted from blood. The subset is: CD45RA-negative fraction. The receptors come from a man aged 18 to 35 in good health.

The rearrangement joins TRBV11-1 to TRBJ1-2, with 9 bases lining up with TRBD1. The CDR3 extends over 14 amino acids. V lost 5 bases to trimming and J lost 5 bases; unmatched junction nucleotides: 6. Per the germline V gene, CDR1 is SGHAT and CDR2 is FQDESV (reference sequence). The CDR3 is CASSRGQGDYGYTF. CDR3 nucleotides: TGTGCCAGCAGCCGGGGACAGGGCGATTATGGCTACACCTTC.

The chain links TRBV30 to TRBJ2-5; 11 bases agree with TRBD1. V trimming: 4 bases; J trimming: 4 bases; junction bases outside the gene matches: 8. The CDR3 is made up of 15 amino acids. Germline V gene sequence: CDR1 GTSNPN, CDR2 SVGIG (reference sequence). DNA for the CDR3: TGTGCCTGGACCGGGACAGGGGGGGAGGTAGAGACCCAGTACTTC. Translated: CAWTGTGGEVETQYF.

The gene calls are TRBV11-3 and TRBJ2-1; TRBD2 aligns across 10 bases. V shed 2 bases and J 0 bases; nucleotides not matched to a gene: 1. CDR1 is SGHNT and CDR2 is YENEEA in the germline V gene. The CDR3 loop spans 16 amino acids. CDR3 DNA sequence: TGTGCCAGCAGCTTAACTAGCGGGACCTCCTACAATGAGCAGTTCTTC. Amino acids: CASSLTSGTSYNEQFF.

This rearrangement joins TRBV6-5 to TRBJ1-2, with 7 bases matching TRBD1. With V trimmed by 8 bases and J by 0 bases, 3 bases remained unmatched. Germline loops: CDR1 MNHEY, CDR2 SVGAGI. The CDR3 loop spans 13 amino acids. CDR3 sequence (DNA): TGTGCCAGCCGGGACAGTCCTAACTATGGCTACACCTTC. It translates to CASRDSPNYGYTF.

The chain uses TRBV7-2 and TRBJ2-3, with 8 positions matching TRBD2. V was pared by 3 bases and J by 1 base, with 3 bases of the junction left unmatched. Germline CDR1 and CDR2: SGHTA and FQGNSA. The CDR3 sequence is 15 residues long. CDR3 sequence reads: CASSFQAGGTDTQYF. The CDR3 coding sequence is TGTGCCAGCAGCTTTCAAGCGGGGGGCACAGATACGCAGTATTTT.

V is TRBV7-2 and J is TRBJ2-1; possibly TRBD1 or TRBD2 for D (5 bases each). Trimming removed 5 bases at V and 6 bases at J, with 17 bases between. Germline loops: CDR1 SGHTA, CDR2 FQGNSA. This CDR3 comprises 15 residues. The CDR3 region is CASSTPGLVLNEQFF. DNA for the CDR3: TGTGCCAGCAGCACGCCGGGGCTAGTTCTCAATGAGCAGTTCTTC. Full variable domain (rest looked up from reference TRBV7-2 and TRBJ2-1): GAGVSQSPSNKVTEKGKDVELRCDPISGHTALYWYRQSLGQGLEFLIYFQGNSAPDKSGLPSDRFSAERTGGSVSTLTIQRTQQEDSAVYLCASSTPGLVLNEQFFGPGTRLTVL.

The V gene is TRBV19, the J gene TRBJ2-7, with 11 nucleotides matching TRBD1. Germline V gene lookup returns CDR1 LNHDA and CDR2 SQIVND (reference sequence). V gave up 7 bases and J gave up 7 bases; unmatched junction bases: 9. The CDR3 extends over 14 amino acids. The CDR3 sequence: CASNRDRGMGEQYF. CDR3 sequence (DNA): TGTGCCAGTAACCGGGACAGGGGGATGGGAGAGCAGTACTTC.

The J gene is TRBJ2-3, the V gene TRBV5-1; no clear D gene. The CDR3 is 15 amino acids. Trimming removed 4 bases from V and 8 bases from J, with 20 bases in between. Germline CDR1 SGHRS, CDR2 YFSETQ. This CDR3 is CASSPVLAAQFTQYF. The CDR3, as DNA: TGCGCCAGCAGCCCGGTTCTGGCCGCACAATTTACGCAGTATTTT.

The CDR3 bases are TGTGCCAGCAGTATAGCGAACACCGGGGAGCTGTTTTTT. Residues: CASSIANTGELFF. V usage is TRBV2 and J usage is TRBJ2-2; the D is unclear. The CDR3 covers 13 residues. Germline CDR1 and CDR2: SNHLY and FYNNEI. Trimming left V 5 bases short and J 0 bases short, with 4 bases between.

This clone was found a few times. The chain has TRBV7-2 and TRBJ2-7; 7 bases map to TRBD1. Germline-derived CDR1 and CDR2 are SGHTA and FQGNSA. V dropped 9 bases and J dropped 6; count of bases not matched to a gene: 14. This CDR3 has 14 amino acids. Here the CDR3 DNA reads TGTGCCAGTATAAAAGGGGGCAGGGATCGCGAGCAGTACTTC. Its protein product is CASIKGGRDREQYF.

The chain employs TRBV19 and TRBJ1-1, with D uncertain. Trimming pared 4 bases from V and 3 bases from J, leaving 9 bases between. CDR3 length equals 13 residues. The germline CDR1 and CDR2 sequences are LNHDA and SQIVND (reference sequence). CDR3 sequence: CASSTGWDTEAFF. The CDR3 nucleotides read TGTGCCAGTAGTACCGGGTGGGACACTGAAGCTTTCTTT. Combining the CDR3 with reference TRBV19 and TRBJ1-1 gives the whole variable domain DGGITQSPKYLFRKEGQNVTLSCEQNLNHDAMYWYRQDPGQGLRLIYYSQIVNDFQKGDIAEGYSVSREKKESFPLTVTSAQKNPTAFYLCASSTGWDTEAFFGQGTRLTVV.

The V and J genes are TRBV30 and TRBJ2-3, with 7 nucleotides matching TRBD2. The CDR3 sequence is 15 residues long. V trimming: 3 bases; J trimming: 2 bases; junction bases outside the gene matches: 8. Germline assignment: CDR1 GTSNPN and CDR2 SVGIG (reference sequence). DNA for the CDR3: TGTGCCTGGAGGCCCGGGGGGAGACTCACAGATACGCAGTATTTT. This sequence encodes CAWRPGGRLTDTQYF.

The J gene is TRBJ2-5, the V gene TRBV7-9; D perhaps matches TRBD2 (6 bases). Trimming pared 5 bases from V and 5 bases from J, leaving 21 bases between. The length of the CDR3 is 16 residues. CDR1 is SEHNR, CDR2 FQNEAQ, per germline (reference sequence). Here the CDR3 reads CASSTSSTRLRETQYF. Here the CDR3 DNA reads TGTGCCAGCAGCACTTCCTCGACTAGATTAAGGGAGACCCAGTACTTC.

The chain recombines TRBV7-6 with TRBJ2-1; the match to TRBD2 covers 9 bases. The CDR3 has 17 amino acids. Trimming at V came to 0 bases and at J to 8 bases, leaving 11 bases not matched to a gene. The germline gives CDR1 SGHVS, CDR2 FNYEAQ. The CDR3 reads CASSLAAAGGPFDEQFF. The CDR3 bases are TGTGCCAGCAGCTTAGCGGCGGCGGGGGGGCCGTTCGATGAGCAGTTCTTC.

V and J are TRBV30 and TRBJ1-1, with 7 bases fitting TRBD1. The germline V gene has CDR1 GTSNPN and CDR2 SVGIG (reference sequence). This CDR3 is 14 amino acids long. V dropped 2 bases and J dropped 1; count of bases not matched to a gene: 4. CDR3 in amino acids: CAWSYRGPNTEAFF. The DNA of the CDR3 is TGTGCCTGGAGTTACAGGGGTCCGAACACTGAAGCTTTCTTT.

The chain combines TRBV27 with TRBJ2-6; D is ambiguous. The CDR3 covers 14 residues. Trimming stripped 0 bases from V and 2 bases from J, with 2 bases between. The germline V gene encodes CDR1 MNHEY and CDR2 SMNVEV (reference sequence). The CDR3 DNA sequence: TGTGCCAGCAGTTTATCGACTGGGGCCAACGTCCTGACTTTC. Protein product: CASSLSTGANVLTF.

This clone showed up just once. The chain uses TRBV23-1 and TRBJ2-7, with D possibly being TRBD1 or TRBD2 (5 bases each). TRBV23-1 is reported as an ORF; its role is uncertain. CDR3 size: 11 residues. Trimming removed 3 bases at V and 6 bases at J, with 6 bases between. The CDR3 DNA reads as TGCGCCAGCAGTCATGGGGGCGAGCAGTACTTC. This translates into CASSHGGEQYF.

The chain uses TRBV9 and TRBJ2-5; the match to TRBD2 covers 9 bases. Germline V gives CDR1 SGDLS, CDR2 YYNGEE. J was trimmed by 1 base and V by 0 bases; bases with no gene match: 4. This CDR3 is 16 amino acids long. This CDR3 is CASSVAAGGPQETQYF. DNA of the CDR3: TGTGCCAGCAGCGTAGCTGCGGGGGGGCCCCAAGAGACCCAGTACTTC.

V and J are TRBV7-2 and TRBJ2-7; 7 positions match TRBD1. This CDR3 comprises 15 residues. CDR1 is SGHTA and CDR2 is FQGNSA in the germline V gene. J gave up 4 bases and V 6 bases, and 12 bases lay outside the gene matches. The CDR3 region is CASSLQGVGSYEQYF. The DNA for the CDR3 is TGTGCCAGCAGTCTCCAGGGGGTCGGATCTTACGAGCAGTACTTC.

Concerning this clone: This sample also contains other DNA sequences that code for the same CDR3. The J gene is TRBJ2-2, the V gene TRBV5-1; the D is unclear. V lost 4 bases to trimming and J lost 5 bases, with 9 bases between them. Germline V CDR1 and CDR2: SGHRS, YFSETQ. The CDR3 contains 13 residues. The DNA of the CDR3 is TGCGCCAGCAGCCTGGATGGAACCGGGGAGCTGTTTTTT. Protein: CASSLDGTGELFF.

CDR3 coding DNA: TGTGCCAGCAGTGAATTCCCAGTCCTCTACGAGCAGTACTTC. It is translated as CASSEFPVLYEQYF. The chain is built from TRBV2 and TRBJ2-7; D is unclear. The CDR3 spans 14 residues. V was trimmed by 2 bases and J by 3 bases, leaving 11 bases between them. From germline, CDR1 is SNHLY and CDR2 FYNNEI.

The chain employs TRBV7-3 and TRBJ1-2; tentatively, D is TRBD1 (6 bases). Germline assignment: CDR1 SGHTA and CDR2 FQGTGA. The CDR3 has 13 amino acids. V shed 5 bases and J shed 2 bases, with 9 bases lying between them. CDR3 loop: CASSRGGNYGYTF. In DNA, the CDR3 is TGTGCCAGCAGCAGAGGGGGAAACTATGGCTACACCTTC.

This chain links TRBV10-1 with TRBJ2-1; 14 bases agree with TRBD2. This CDR3 contains 16 residues. The germline CDR1 and CDR2 sequences are WNHNN and SYGVQD (reference sequence). The trim removed 5 bases at V and 6 bases at J, leaving 6 bases unmatched. The CDR3 spells CASSPGTSGRGNEQFF. The CDR3 DNA reads as TGCGCCAGCAGTCCCGGGACTAGCGGGAGAGGCAATGAGCAGTTCTTC.

The CDR3 region has the DNA TGTGCCAGCAGCCGGGACAGGGAAGAGACCCAGTACTTC. It yields the protein CASSRDREETQYF. This chain uses TRBV28 with TRBJ2-5, with 9 bases aligning to TRBD1. V gave up 6 bases and J gave up 3 bases; unmatched junction bases: 2. The CDR3 has 13 residues. Per the germline V gene, CDR1 is MDHEN and CDR2 is SYDVKM.

This clone was seen ten or more times. The V call is TRBV19, the J call TRBJ2-2; no clear D gene. Germline assignment: CDR1 LNHDA and CDR2 SQIVND (reference sequence). The CDR3 covers 14 residues. V dropped 9 bases and J dropped 1 base, with 12 bases sitting between them. CDR3 loop: CASQRYLNTGELFF. For the CDR3, the DNA is TGTGCCAGCCAACGGTATCTGAACACCGGGGAGCTGTTTTTT.

CDR3 nucleotide sequence: TGTGCCAGCAGCCAAGCTTTGGGGGGCAGCACCGGGGAGCTGTTTTTT. Protein product: CASSQALGGSTGELFF. This rearrangement joins TRBV4-2 to TRBJ2-2; TRBD1 or TRBD2 may be the D gene (6 bases each). The CDR3 loop spans 16 amino acids. Germline V gives CDR1 LGHNA, CDR2 YNFKEQ. V dropped 1 base and J dropped 4 bases, with 13 bases sitting between them.

On this clone: Other DNA sequences in the same sample also yield this CDR3. This chain connects TRBV5-4 to TRBJ2-3; no definite D call. The germline V gene encodes CDR1 SGHNT and CDR2 YYREEE (reference sequence). The CDR3 totals 14 residues. V lost 0 bases, J lost 2 bases, and 7 bases lay in between. CDR3 sequence: CASSLGLLTDTQYF. For the CDR3, the DNA is TGTGCCAGCAGCTTGGGGCTTCTCACAGATACGCAGTATTTT.